These T cell receptor beta chains were read from a single sample in a study of vaccination and CD4 T cells after COVID-19. TCRdb used MiXCR to reprocess the PCR reads, holding one entry per CDR3 protein. The sample shows thousands of distinct CDR3 sequences, 33% of them seen only once. Their target antigens are unknown. The sample consisted of CD4+ T cells from blood, cultured in vitro. The receptor source for this set is a human donor who had recovered from COVID-19. CDR3s include the opening cysteine and the closing phenylalanine or tryptophan. The D gene is left open where the match is weak. For some rows the clone size is stated as once, few or many, or as a class when expanded; others skip it.

D,size,V,J,CDR3,DNA
TRBD1,-,TRBV12-5,TRBJ1-6,CASGLVIGDRENSPLHF,TGTGCTAGTGGTTTGGTAATTGGGGACAGGGAAAATTCACCCCTCCACTTT
-,-,TRBV20-1,TRBJ1-6,CSARTEKGYNSPLHF,TGCAGTGCTAGGACGGAGAAAGGGTATAATTCACCCCTCCACTTT
-,-,TRBV5-1,TRBJ2-2,CASSPGTTNTGELFF,TGCGCCAGCAGCCCAGGGACAACGAACACCGGGGAGCTGTTTTTT
-,-,TRBV6-5,TRBJ2-5,CASSYAETQYF,TGTGCCAGCAGTTACGCAGAGACCCAGTACTTC
TRBD1,once,TRBV30,TRBJ1-1,CAWSATWKTGGANTEAFF,TGTGCCTGGAGTGCAACGTGGAAGACAGGGGGCGCGAACACTGAAGCTTTCTTT
-,-,TRBV12-3/TRBV12-4,TRBJ1-1,CASSLAGEMNTEAFF,TGTGCCAGCAGTTTAGCAGGCGAGATGAACACTGAAGCTTTCTTT
-,-,TRBV2,TRBJ1-2,CASSEVLRGRNTF,TGTGCCAGCAGTGAAGTTTTAAGGGGGAGAAACACCTTC
-,few,TRBV11-2,TRBJ1-6,CASSLGMGTGAYNSPLHF,TGTGCCAGCAGCTTAGGGATGGGGACGGGCGCCTATAATTCACCCCTCCACTTT
-,few,TRBV12-5,TRBJ2-3,CAITGGGGTDTQYF,TGTGCTATTACCGGGGGTGGTGGCACAGATACGCAGTATTTT
-,few,TRBV2,TRBJ2-3,CASMKGTSTDTQYF,TGTGCCAGCATGAAGGGGACTAGCACAGATACGCAGTATTTT
TRBD2,-,TRBV4-1,TRBJ2-5,CASSQNSGLAGFQETQYF,TGCGCCAGCAGCCAAAATTCGGGACTAGCGGGGTTTCAAGAGACCCAGTACTTC
-,few,TRBV5-1,TRBJ2-3,CASSLTGTGYSTDTQYF,TGCGCCAGCAGCTTGACGGGGACGGGCTATAGCACAGATACGCAGTATTTT
TRBD2,few,TRBV7-2,TRBJ2-1,CASSPRTSGIHNEQFF,TGTGCCAGCAGCCCCCGGACTAGCGGTATTCACAATGAGCAGTTCTTC
-,-,TRBV12-5,TRBJ2-7,CASGLGGGGLGEQYF,TGTGCTAGTGGTTTAGGAGGGGGCGGCCTCGGCGAGCAGTACTTC